This TCR beta chain was observed in a study of cytomegalovirus exposure and HLA in healthy donors. PCR amplification relied on 60 Vbeta primers (plus 13 Jbeta primers). This table comes from immunoSEQ multiplex PCR, and its TCRdb copy is limited to in-frame clones, with some not included. The sample consists of roughly 100,000 clones, about two thirds of them appearing once. Regarding the study as a whole: Most TCR beta V segments were productive about 87% or about 30% of the time in an earlier analysis. The authors confirmed in vitro that a few CMV-associated chains were specific for CMV antigens. Some V segments, including TRBV6-2 and TRBV6-3, were excluded as indistinguishable.

As concerns this clone: What it binds is not known.

CDR1 and CDR2 from the germline V gene are MNHEY and SMNVEV (reference sequence). V was clipped by 6 bases and J by 0 bases, with 14 bases between them. The CDR3 has 15 amino acids. The specimen sequenced was PBMCs. This TCR derives from a boy aged 5-17 years in good health and CMV-seronegative. This sequence joins TRBV27 and TRBJ1-2, with unresolved D. In nucleotides, the CDR3 is TGTGCCAGCAGCCTAGGTCGGCATGCTAACTATGGCTACACCTTC. It codes for CASSLGRHANYGYTF.